The clone carrying this TCR beta chain was found a few times. These data belong to a study of blood T cells in healthy people across ages. Unmatched junction bases numbered 11, after V lost 5 bases and J lost 5 bases. CDR3 length equals 14 residues. Germline CDR1 is SQVTM and CDR2 is ANQGSEA. Alongside a J-beta primer mix, a sample-barcoded 5' primer served in a second PCR lasting roughly 6 to 12 cycles. A 12-random-nucleotide template-switch adaptor tagged each cDNA molecule. Each CDR3 protein is one row after TCRdb ran MiXCR on the 5' RACE reads. Found here are roughly 1.4 million distinct CDR3 sequences, around 59% of them singletons; the top ten hold 5% to 7%.

The sample taken for sequencing was blood. This sequence was found in a man younger than 30 in good health. The chain is built from TRBV29-1 and TRBJ2-5; 7 nucleotides agree with TRBD2. CDR3 sequence: CSVRGVLATETQYF. DNA of the CDR3: TGCAGCGTTCGGGGGGTACTAGCGACGGAGACCCAGTACTTC.